The following is a T cell receptor beta chain sequence with its context. This specimen belongs to a study of long-term antiretroviral therapy in people with HIV. CDR3 length: 16 amino acids. The V and J ends lost 5 bases and 3 bases, in that order; junction bases with no gene match: 7. The germline CDR1 and CDR2 sequences are SGHKS and YYEKEE (reference sequence). The assay, immunoSEQ v3.0, was run at survey level. The method was immunoSEQ multiplex PCR; TCRdb's version includes in-frame clones alone and lacks a portion of them. Of about 11,000 clones in the sample, under 80% were seen once. The J gene is TRBJ1-4, the V gene TRBV5-5, with TRBD1 matching 10 bases. This receptor was obtained from a man under 40 with HIV. The specimen was unsorted PBMCs, collected at the start of antiretroviral therapy, before treatment. The CDR3 DNA is TGTGCCAGCAGGCCGGGACAGGGGAAGGCTAATGAAAAACTGTTTTTT. It yields the protein CASRPGQGKANEKLFF. Together with reference TRBV5-5 and TRBJ1-4, the CDR3 gives the full variable domain: DAGVTQSPTHLIKTRGQQVTLRCSPISGHKSVSWYQQVLGQGPQFIFQYYEKEERGRGNFPDRFSARQFPNYSSELNVNALLLGDSALYLCASRPGQGKANEKLFFGSGTQLSVL.